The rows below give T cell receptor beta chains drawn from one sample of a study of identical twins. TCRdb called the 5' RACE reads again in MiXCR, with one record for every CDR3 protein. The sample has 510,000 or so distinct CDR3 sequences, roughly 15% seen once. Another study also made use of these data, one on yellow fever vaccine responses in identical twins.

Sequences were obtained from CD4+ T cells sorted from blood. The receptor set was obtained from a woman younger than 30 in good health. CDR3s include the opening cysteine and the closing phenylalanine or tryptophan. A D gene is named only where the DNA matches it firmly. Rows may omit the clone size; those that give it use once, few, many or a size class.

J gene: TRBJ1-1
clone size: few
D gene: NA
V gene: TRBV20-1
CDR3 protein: CSAVSATEAFF
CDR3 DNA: TGCAGTGCTGTGTCGGCCACTGAAGCTTTCTTT

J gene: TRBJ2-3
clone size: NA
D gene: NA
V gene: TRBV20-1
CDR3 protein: CSARVKGSVYTDTQYF
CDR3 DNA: TGCAGTGCTAGAGTCAAGGGATCGGTATATACAGATACGCAGTATTTT

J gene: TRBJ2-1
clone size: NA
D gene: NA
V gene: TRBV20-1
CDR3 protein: CSATPGTYYNEQFF
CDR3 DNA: TGCAGTGCTACTCCCGGGACATACTACAATGAGCAGTTCTTC

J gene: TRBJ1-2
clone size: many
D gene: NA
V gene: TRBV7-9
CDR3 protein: CASSLASGGADYGYTF
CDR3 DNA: TGTGCCAGCAGCTTAGCCAGCGGGGGCGCTGACTATGGCTACACCTTC

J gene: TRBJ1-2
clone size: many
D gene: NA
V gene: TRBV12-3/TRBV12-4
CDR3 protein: CASSSLSVGRGYTF
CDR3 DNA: TGTGCCAGCAGTTCCCTCTCGGTCGGGAGAGGCTACACCTTC

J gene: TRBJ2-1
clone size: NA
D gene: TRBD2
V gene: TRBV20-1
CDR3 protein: CSAPYPGLANNEQFF
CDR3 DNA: TGCAGTGCTCCGTACCCGGGACTAGCGAACAATGAGCAGTTCTTC

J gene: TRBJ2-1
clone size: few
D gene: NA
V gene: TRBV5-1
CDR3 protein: CASSLGLRPPSGEQFF
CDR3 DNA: TGCGCCAGCAGCTTGGGCTTACGGCCTCCGAGCGGTGAGCAGTTCTTC

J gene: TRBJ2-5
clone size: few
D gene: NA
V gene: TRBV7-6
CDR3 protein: CASSLAEAKSTQYF
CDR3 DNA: TGTGCCAGCAGCTTAGCAGAAGCCAAGTCGACCCAGTACTTC

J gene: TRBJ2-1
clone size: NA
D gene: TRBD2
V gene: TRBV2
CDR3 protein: CASSEPLAGGFDEQFF
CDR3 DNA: TGTGCCAGCAGCGAACCACTAGCGGGAGGTTTCGATGAGCAGTTCTTC

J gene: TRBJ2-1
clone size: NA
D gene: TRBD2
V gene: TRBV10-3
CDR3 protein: CAISLAGGWGEQFF
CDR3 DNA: TGTGCCATCAGCCTAGCGGGGGGGTGGGGTGAGCAGTTCTTC

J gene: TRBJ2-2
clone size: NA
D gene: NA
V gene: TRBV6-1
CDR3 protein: CASTPGLATGELFF
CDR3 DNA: TGTGCCAGCACCCCGGGACTTGCGACCGGGGAGCTGTTTTTT

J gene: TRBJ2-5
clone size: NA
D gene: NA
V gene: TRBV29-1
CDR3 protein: CSAALGGSSETQYF
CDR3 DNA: TGCAGCGCCGCCCTAGGGGGGTCGTCCGAGACCCAGTACTTC

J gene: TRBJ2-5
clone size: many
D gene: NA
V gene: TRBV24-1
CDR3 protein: CASQSKGPQETQYF
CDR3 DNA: TGTGCCTCGCAGTCCAAGGGGCCCCAAGAGACCCAGTACTTC

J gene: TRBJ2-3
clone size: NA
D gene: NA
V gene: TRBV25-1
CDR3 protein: CASTNPAGLGTDTQYF
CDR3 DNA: TGTGCCAGCACCAACCCGGCGGGACTTGGCACAGATACGCAGTATTTT

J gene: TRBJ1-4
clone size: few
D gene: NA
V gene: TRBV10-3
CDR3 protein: CAISEWEGEKLFF
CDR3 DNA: TGTGCCATCAGTGAGTGGGAAGGAGAAAAACTGTTTTTT

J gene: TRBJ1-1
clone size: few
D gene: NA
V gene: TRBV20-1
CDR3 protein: CSARTLLNTEAFF
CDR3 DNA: TGCAGTGCGAGGACCCTCCTGAACACTGAAGCTTTCTTT